These T cell receptor beta chains were read from a single sample in a study of blood T cell repertoires in COVID-19. Assay: immunoSEQ multiplex PCR; the TCRdb copy retains only in-frame clones and omits some. This sample has about 240,000 clones; 70% to 85% occur once, and the top ten carry roughly 9.6%. The sequenced sample consisted of peripheral blood. All receptors derive from a woman aged 80 or older with acute or convalescent COVID-19. CDR3s include the opening cysteine and the closing phenylalanine or tryptophan. Fields, in order: clone size, V gene, D gene, J gene, CDR3 DNA, CDR3 protein. A D gene is named only where the DNA matches it firmly. The size of a clone is reported for some rows only, either as once, few or many, or as a class for expanded clones.

clone_size: -; v_call: TRBV5-6; d_call: TRBD1; j_call: TRBJ1-5; cdr3_nt: TGTGCCAGCAGCTTAAGACAGGGTGGCAATCAGCCCCAGCATTTT; cdr3_aa: CASSLRQGGNQPQHF
clone_size: -; v_call: TRBV6-5; d_call: TRBD1; j_call: TRBJ1-5; cdr3_nt: TGTGCCAGCAGTTACCCGGACAGGTCCCATCAGCCCCAGCATTTT; cdr3_aa: CASSYPDRSHQPQHF
clone_size: -; v_call: TRBV6-5; d_call: TRBD1; j_call: TRBJ2-5; cdr3_nt: TGTGCCAGCAGTTTGACAGGGGGCAGGGAGACCCAGTACTTC; cdr3_aa: CASSLTGGRETQYF
clone_size: -; v_call: TRBV4-2; d_call: -; j_call: TRBJ2-7; cdr3_nt: TGTGCCAGCAGCCAAGTTTCAGGGGAGGGTGAGCAGTACTTC; cdr3_aa: CASSQVSGEGEQYF
clone_size: -; v_call: TRBV15; d_call: -; j_call: TRBJ1-2; cdr3_nt: TGTGCCACCAGCCTTTCCCTTCCGGGTGGCTACACCTTC; cdr3_aa: CATSLSLPGGYTF
clone_size: -; v_call: TRBV20-1; d_call: -; j_call: TRBJ2-7; cdr3_nt: TGCAGTGCTTCAGGGTTGGGCGAGCAGTACTTC; cdr3_aa: CSASGLGEQYF
clone_size: -; v_call: TRBV2; d_call: -; j_call: TRBJ1-2; cdr3_nt: TGTGCCAGCAGTGTTCAGGGGTATGGCTACACCTTC; cdr3_aa: CASSVQGYGYTF
clone_size: -; v_call: TRBV28; d_call: -; j_call: TRBJ1-2; cdr3_nt: TGTGCCAGCAGTAACACAGGGTACGGCTACACCTTC; cdr3_aa: CASSNTGYGYTF
clone_size: -; v_call: TRBV10-1; d_call: -; j_call: TRBJ2-1; cdr3_nt: TGCGCCACTCGAAGGGGGACAAGGCGGTACAATGAGCAGTTCTTC; cdr3_aa: CATRRGTRRYNEQFF
clone_size: few; v_call: TRBV5-1; d_call: TRBD1; j_call: TRBJ2-2; cdr3_nt: TGCGCCAGCAGCGAACAGGGGGGCTCGGACACCGGGGAGCTGTTTTTT; cdr3_aa: CASSEQGGSDTGELFF
clone_size: -; v_call: TRBV24-1; d_call: TRBD1; j_call: TRBJ1-6; cdr3_nt: TGTGCCACCAGTGAGAGAGGACAGGGGGACTCACCCCTCCACTTT; cdr3_aa: CATSERGQGDSPLHF
clone_size: -; v_call: TRBV9; d_call: TRBD2; j_call: TRBJ2-3; cdr3_nt: TGTGCCAGCGGGATAGCGGGGACTAGCACAGATACGCAGTATTTT; cdr3_aa: CASGIAGTSTDTQYF
clone_size: -; v_call: TRBV6-5; d_call: -; j_call: TRBJ1-1; cdr3_nt: TGTGCCAGCGCCAAGGGGGGGCCTGGTGTCACTGAAGCTTTCTTT; cdr3_aa: CASAKGGPGVTEAFF
clone_size: -; v_call: TRBV3-1/TRBV3-2; d_call: -; j_call: TRBJ2-7; cdr3_nt: TGTGCCAGCAGCCAAGAAACGGGAGCTTCCTACGAGCAGTACTTC; cdr3_aa: CASSQETGASYEQYF
clone_size: -; v_call: TRBV3-1/TRBV3-2; d_call: TRBD2; j_call: TRBJ2-3; cdr3_nt: TGTGCCAGCAGCCAACTGACTAGCGGGGGGATAGATACGCAGTATTTT; cdr3_aa: CASSQLTSGGIDTQYF
clone_size: once; v_call: TRBV7-6; d_call: TRBD1; j_call: TRBJ2-7; cdr3_nt: TGTGCCAGCAGCTTAGGAGCGACAGGGAGCAACGAGCAGTACTTC; cdr3_aa: CASSLGATGSNEQYF
clone_size: -; v_call: TRBV11-2; d_call: TRBD1; j_call: TRBJ1-1; cdr3_nt: TGTGCCAGCAGCCAGGGACAGGCTATGAACACTGAAGCTTTCTTT; cdr3_aa: CASSQGQAMNTEAFF
clone_size: -; v_call: TRBV10-3; d_call: TRBD1; j_call: TRBJ1-1; cdr3_nt: TGTGCCATCAGTGATACAGGGGGCACTGAAGCTTTCTTT; cdr3_aa: CAISDTGGTEAFF
clone_size: -; v_call: TRBV6-5; d_call: -; j_call: TRBJ1-1; cdr3_nt: TGTGCCAGCAACAGAGTCATGAACACTGAAGCTTTCTTT; cdr3_aa: CASNRVMNTEAFF
clone_size: -; v_call: TRBV5-1; d_call: -; j_call: TRBJ1-4; cdr3_nt: TGCGCCAGCAGCTTGCGGGGGGCGGATTGGAAACTGTTTTTT; cdr3_aa: CASSLRGADWKLFF
clone_size: -; v_call: TRBV5-1; d_call: -; j_call: TRBJ2-5; cdr3_nt: TGCGCCAGCAGCTCGACGGGGGAGACCCAGTACTTC; cdr3_aa: CASSSTGETQYF
clone_size: -; v_call: TRBV7-9; d_call: -; j_call: TRBJ1-4; cdr3_nt: TGTGCCAGCAGCTCAGGGTCCCGAGCCGAAAAACTGTTTTTT; cdr3_aa: CASSSGSRAEKLFF
clone_size: once; v_call: TRBV2; d_call: -; j_call: TRBJ1-2; cdr3_nt: TGTGCCAGCAGTGAAAGCCCCCTCTATGGCTACACCTTC; cdr3_aa: CASSESPLYGYTF
clone_size: few; v_call: TRBV28; d_call: -; j_call: TRBJ1-5; cdr3_nt: TGTGCCAGCAGTCTCCAGGCGGGGGTTCAGCCCCAGCATTTT; cdr3_aa: CASSLQAGVQPQHF
clone_size: -; v_call: TRBV7-2; d_call: -; j_call: TRBJ1-1; cdr3_nt: TGTGCCAGCAGCCCAGGGCGGCAGAACACTGAAGCTTTCTTT; cdr3_aa: CASSPGRQNTEAFF
clone_size: -; v_call: TRBV6-5; d_call: -; j_call: TRBJ2-7; cdr3_nt: TGTGCCAGCAGTAGAGGAAACCGCTACGAGCAGTACTTC; cdr3_aa: CASSRGNRYEQYF
clone_size: -; v_call: TRBV9; d_call: -; j_call: TRBJ2-2; cdr3_nt: TGTGCCAGCAGCGTAGTGGCAGGTCGTAACACCGGGGAGCTGTTTTTT; cdr3_aa: CASSVVAGRNTGELFF
clone_size: -; v_call: TRBV2; d_call: -; j_call: TRBJ1-5; cdr3_nt: TGTGCCAGCAGTGAGGGAGGGGCAGGCAATCAGCCCCAGCATTTT; cdr3_aa: CASSEGGAGNQPQHF
clone_size: once; v_call: TRBV11-3; d_call: -; j_call: TRBJ1-5; cdr3_nt: TGTGCCAGCAGCTTACCCCCCGGCAGGGCGAGATATCAGCCCCAGCATTTT; cdr3_aa: CASSLPPGRARYQPQHF
clone_size: -; v_call: TRBV5-4; d_call: TRBD2; j_call: TRBJ2-6; cdr3_nt: TGTGCCAGCAGCCCGGGACTAGCGGGGCCCCGGCGTGGGGCCAACGTCCTGACTTTC; cdr3_aa: CASSPGLAGPRRGANVLTF
clone_size: -; v_call: TRBV5-8; d_call: -; j_call: TRBJ2-1; cdr3_nt: TGTGCCAGCAGCTTACGACAGACCAATGAGCAGTTCTTC; cdr3_aa: CASSLRQTNEQFF
clone_size: -; v_call: TRBV9; d_call: -; j_call: TRBJ1-3; cdr3_nt: TGTGCCAGCAGCGTAGCCGGCGGATTGAACTCTGGAAACACCATATATTTT; cdr3_aa: CASSVAGGLNSGNTIYF
clone_size: -; v_call: TRBV9; d_call: -; j_call: TRBJ1-6; cdr3_nt: TGTGCCAGCAGCGTAGGTCTCGATAATTCACCCCTCCACTTT; cdr3_aa: CASSVGLDNSPLHF
clone_size: -; v_call: TRBV19; d_call: -; j_call: TRBJ1-1; cdr3_nt: TGTGCCAGTAGGAGTTGGGTTGGGGGGAAAGCTTTCTTT; cdr3_aa: CASRSWVGGKAFF
clone_size: -; v_call: TRBV28; d_call: TRBD1; j_call: TRBJ1-6; cdr3_nt: TGTGCCAGCACCCTGGACAGGGGGATAAATTCACCCCTCCACTTT; cdr3_aa: CASTLDRGINSPLHF
clone_size: -; v_call: TRBV11-2; d_call: -; j_call: TRBJ1-4; cdr3_nt: TGTGCCAGCAGCTCGAACATAGCGACTAATGAAAAACTGTTTTTT; cdr3_aa: CASSSNIATNEKLFF
clone_size: -; v_call: TRBV28; d_call: -; j_call: TRBJ1-1; cdr3_nt: TGTGCCAGCAGTCTTACATTGCCCGGGGGGAGTGCTTTCTTT; cdr3_aa: CASSLTLPGGSAFF
clone_size: -; v_call: TRBV14; d_call: TRBD2; j_call: TRBJ2-7; cdr3_nt: TGTGCCAGCAGCCTTTCGGGAGGGAACGAGCAGTACTTC; cdr3_aa: CASSLSGGNEQYF
clone_size: -; v_call: TRBV11-2; d_call: TRBD1; j_call: TRBJ1-6; cdr3_nt: TGTGCCAGCACCTTAGGGGGGGACAGAAATTCACCCCTCCACTTT; cdr3_aa: CASTLGGDRNSPLHF
clone_size: -; v_call: TRBV5-1; d_call: TRBD2; j_call: TRBJ2-2; cdr3_nt: TGCGCCAGCAGCCAACAGCCCCCTCTCTGGACTAGCGGGGAGGACCCAACCGGGGAGCTGTTTTTT; cdr3_aa: CASSQQPPLWTSGEDPTGELFF
clone_size: -; v_call: TRBV9; d_call: -; j_call: TRBJ1-6; cdr3_nt: TGTGCCAGCAGCGCAACGACAGCCTATAATTCACCCCTCCACTTT; cdr3_aa: CASSATTAYNSPLHF
clone_size: once; v_call: TRBV7-9; d_call: TRBD1; j_call: TRBJ2-7; cdr3_nt: TGTGCCAGCAGCTTCAAGGACAGGGCTTACGAGCAGTACTTC; cdr3_aa: CASSFKDRAYEQYF
clone_size: -; v_call: TRBV3-1/TRBV3-2; d_call: -; j_call: TRBJ2-1; cdr3_nt: TGTGCCAGCAGCCAAAAAGGGGCGAATATTGGTTATGAGCAGTTCTTC; cdr3_aa: CASSQKGANIGYEQFF
clone_size: -; v_call: TRBV9; d_call: -; j_call: TRBJ1-3; cdr3_nt: TGTGCCAGCAGCGTTACAGGAACCGCGCGCTCTGGAAACACCATATATTTT; cdr3_aa: CASSVTGTARSGNTIYF
clone_size: -; v_call: TRBV5-1; d_call: -; j_call: TRBJ1-6; cdr3_nt: TGCGCCAGCAGCTTTTCAACAGGGTCGGCGAATTCACCCCTCCACTTT; cdr3_aa: CASSFSTGSANSPLHF